This T cell receptor beta chain was sequenced for a study of cytomegalovirus exposure and HLA in healthy donors. Study as a whole: There were 85 million or so unique TCRs (from HLA-typed donors) in an early data release.

It was with 60 Vbeta and 13 Jbeta primers that the PCR ran. This table comes from immunoSEQ multiplex PCR, and its TCRdb copy is limited to in-frame clones, with some not included. Altogether about 180,000 clones are present, around 80% being singletons, with the ten largest covering approximately 1.4%. Germline V gene sequence: CDR1 SGHDT, CDR2 YYEEEE. The CDR3 length is 13 residues. V gave up 6 bases and J gave up 4 bases, with 13 bases separating them. Healthy bone marrow donors made up the donor group. Sample: PBMCs. The V and J genes are TRBV5-6 and TRBJ1-2; D unresolved. The sequence was obtained from a man aged 18 to 29 in good health and CMV-seronegative. The CDR3 sequence: CASTTTTVYGYTF. In DNA form, the CDR3 reads TGTGCCAGCACCACCACGACTGTCTATGGCTACACCTTC.